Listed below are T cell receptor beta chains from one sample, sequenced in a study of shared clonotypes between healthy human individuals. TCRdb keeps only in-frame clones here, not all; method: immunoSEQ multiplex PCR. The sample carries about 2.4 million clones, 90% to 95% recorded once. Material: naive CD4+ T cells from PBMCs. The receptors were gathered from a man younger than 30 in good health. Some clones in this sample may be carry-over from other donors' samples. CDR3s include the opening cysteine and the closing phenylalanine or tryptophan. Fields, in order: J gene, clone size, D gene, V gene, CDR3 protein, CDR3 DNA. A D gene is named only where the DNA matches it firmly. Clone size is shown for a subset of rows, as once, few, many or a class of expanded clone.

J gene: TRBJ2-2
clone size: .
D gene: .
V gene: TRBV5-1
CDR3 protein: CASNPGAVTGELFF
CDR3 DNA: TGCGCCAGCAACCCGGGAGCGGTTACCGGGGAGCTGTTTTTT

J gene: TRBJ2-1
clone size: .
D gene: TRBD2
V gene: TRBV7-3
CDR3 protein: CASSQLAGAANNEQFF
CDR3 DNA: TGTGCCAGCAGCCAGCTAGCGGGAGCAGCGAACAATGAGCAGTTCTTC

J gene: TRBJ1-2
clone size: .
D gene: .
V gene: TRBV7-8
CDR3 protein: CASSPTAAGEGGYTF
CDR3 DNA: TGTGCCAGCAGCCCGACCGCGGCAGGGGAGGGTGGCTACACCTTC

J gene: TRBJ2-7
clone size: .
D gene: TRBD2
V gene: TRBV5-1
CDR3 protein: CASSLRTSSSSYEQYF
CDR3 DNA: TGCGCCAGCAGCCTGAGGACTAGCAGTAGCTCCTACGAGCAGTACTTC

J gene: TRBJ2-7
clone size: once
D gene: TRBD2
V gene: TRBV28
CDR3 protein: CASRRGLAGPYEQYF
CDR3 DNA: TGTGCCAGCAGACGAGGACTAGCGGGGCCCTACGAGCAGTACTTC

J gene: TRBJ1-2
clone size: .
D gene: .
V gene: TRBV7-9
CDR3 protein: CASRPPEGLYGYTF
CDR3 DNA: TGTGCCAGCAGACCTCCAGAGGGCCTCTATGGCTACACCTTC

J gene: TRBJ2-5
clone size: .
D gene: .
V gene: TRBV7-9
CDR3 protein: CASSLSRMGSQETQYF
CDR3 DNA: TGTGCCAGCAGCCTCTCCAGAATGGGATCTCAAGAGACCCAGTACTTC

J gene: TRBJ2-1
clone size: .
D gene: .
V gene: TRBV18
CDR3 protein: CASSQTPGTGSYNEQFF
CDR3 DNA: TGTGCCAGCTCACAGACCCCCGGGACGGGTTCTTACAATGAGCAGTTCTTC

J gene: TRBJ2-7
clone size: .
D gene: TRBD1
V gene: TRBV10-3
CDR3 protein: CAISEGGQLTYEQYF
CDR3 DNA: TGTGCCATCAGTGAGGGGGGACAGCTTACCTACGAGCAGTACTTC

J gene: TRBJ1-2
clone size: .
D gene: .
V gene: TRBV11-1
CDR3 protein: CASSFPGRSYGYTF
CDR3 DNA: TGTGCCAGCAGCTTCCCGGGACGGAGCTATGGCTACACCTTC

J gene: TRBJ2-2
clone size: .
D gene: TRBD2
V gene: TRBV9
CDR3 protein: CASSVIAGANTGELFF
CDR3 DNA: TGTGCCAGCAGCGTCATAGCGGGAGCTAACACCGGGGAGCTGTTTTTT

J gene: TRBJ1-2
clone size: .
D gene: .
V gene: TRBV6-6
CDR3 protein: CASTPRDPYGYTF
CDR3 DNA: TGTGCCAGCACCCCCCGAGATCCCTATGGCTACACCTTC

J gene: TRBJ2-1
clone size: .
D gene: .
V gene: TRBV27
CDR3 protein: CASSDFGTTYNEQFF
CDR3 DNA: TGTGCCAGCAGCGACTTCGGGACAACTTACAATGAGCAGTTCTTC

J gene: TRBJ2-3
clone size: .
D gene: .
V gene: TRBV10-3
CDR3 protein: CAISESGLRPAQYF
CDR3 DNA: TGTGCCATCAGTGAGTCGGGGTTGAGGCCCGCGCAGTATTTT

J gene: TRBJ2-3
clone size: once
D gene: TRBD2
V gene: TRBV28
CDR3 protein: CASRRAGGTDTQYF
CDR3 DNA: TGTGCCAGCAGAAGGGCGGGAGGCACAGATACGCAGTATTTT

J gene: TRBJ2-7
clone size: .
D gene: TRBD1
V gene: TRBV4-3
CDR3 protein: CASSQMTGGADEQYF
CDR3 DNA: TGCGCCAGCAGCCAGATGACAGGGGGCGCGGACGAGCAGTACTTC

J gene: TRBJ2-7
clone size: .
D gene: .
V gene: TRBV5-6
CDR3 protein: CASSPPRETMNYEQYF
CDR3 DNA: TGTGCCAGCAGCCCACCCCGAGAAACCATGAACTACGAGCAGTACTTC

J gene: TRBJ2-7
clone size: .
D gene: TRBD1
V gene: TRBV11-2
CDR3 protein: CASSLVSRGQRGYEQYF
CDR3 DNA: TGTGCCAGCAGCTTAGTAAGTAGGGGACAGAGAGGCTACGAGCAGTACTTC

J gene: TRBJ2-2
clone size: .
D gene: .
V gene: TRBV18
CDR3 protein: CASSPLLGTPNTGELFF
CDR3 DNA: TGTGCCAGCTCACCACTTTTGGGGACACCGAACACCGGGGAGCTGTTTTTT

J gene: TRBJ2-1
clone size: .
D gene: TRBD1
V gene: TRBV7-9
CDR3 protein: CASNPGQGFNEQFF
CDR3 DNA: TGTGCCAGCAATCCGGGACAGGGTTTCAATGAGCAGTTCTTC

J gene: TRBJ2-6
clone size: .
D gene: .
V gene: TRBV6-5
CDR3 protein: CASSYDGANVLTF
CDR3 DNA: TGTGCCAGCAGTTACGATGGGGCCAACGTCCTGACTTTC

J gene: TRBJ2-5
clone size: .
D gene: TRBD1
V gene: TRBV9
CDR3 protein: CASSVLGTVQETQYF
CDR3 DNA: TGTGCCAGCAGCGTACTCGGGACAGTCCAAGAGACCCAGTACTTC

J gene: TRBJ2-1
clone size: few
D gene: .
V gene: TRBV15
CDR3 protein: CATSSSGNEQFF
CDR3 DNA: TGTGCCACCAGCAGTAGCGGCAATGAGCAGTTCTTC

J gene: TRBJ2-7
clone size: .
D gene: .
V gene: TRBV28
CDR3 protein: CASSSGSTYEQYF
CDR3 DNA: TGTGCCAGCAGTTCCGGATCTACCTACGAGCAGTACTTC

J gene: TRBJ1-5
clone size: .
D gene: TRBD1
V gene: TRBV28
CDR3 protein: CASRRTGDYSNQPQHF
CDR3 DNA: TGTGCCAGCAGGCGGACAGGGGATTATAGCAATCAGCCCCAGCATTTT

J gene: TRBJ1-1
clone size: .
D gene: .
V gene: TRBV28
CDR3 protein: CASSSRRSEAFF
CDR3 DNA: TGTGCCAGCAGTTCCCGGCGGTCTGAAGCTTTCTTT

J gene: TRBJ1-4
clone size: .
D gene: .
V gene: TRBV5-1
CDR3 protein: CASSLEGKLFF
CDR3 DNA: TGCGCCAGCAGCTTGGAAGGGAAACTGTTTTTT

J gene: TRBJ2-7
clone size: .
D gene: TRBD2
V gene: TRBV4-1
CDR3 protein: CASSPLGGAGSYEQYF
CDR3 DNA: TGCGCCAGCAGCCCCCTCGGGGGAGCGGGATCCTACGAGCAGTACTTC

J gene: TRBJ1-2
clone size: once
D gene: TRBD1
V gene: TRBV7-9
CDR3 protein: CASSRQGPDYGYTF
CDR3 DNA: TGTGCCAGCAGTAGACAGGGACCCGACTATGGCTACACCTTC

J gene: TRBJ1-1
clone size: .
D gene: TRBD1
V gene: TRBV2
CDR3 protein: CASSIYRGPLTEAFF
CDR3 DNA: TGTGCCAGCAGCATCTACAGGGGGCCTCTGACTGAAGCTTTCTTT

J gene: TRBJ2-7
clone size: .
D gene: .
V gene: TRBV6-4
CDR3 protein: CARGDGQAYEQYF
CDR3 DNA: TGTGCCAGGGGGGACGGGCAAGCCTACGAGCAGTACTTC

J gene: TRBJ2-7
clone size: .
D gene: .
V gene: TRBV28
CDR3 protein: CASSLGGLPEQYF
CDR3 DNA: TGTGCCAGCAGTTTGGGCGGGCTCCCCGAGCAGTACTTC

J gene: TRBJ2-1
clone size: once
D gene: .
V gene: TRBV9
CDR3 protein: CASSVDGTPNNEQFF
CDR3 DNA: TGTGCCAGCAGCGTAGATGGTACCCCGAACAATGAGCAGTTCTTC

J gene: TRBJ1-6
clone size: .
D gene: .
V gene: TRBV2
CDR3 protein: CASCQNSPLHF
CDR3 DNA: TGTGCCAGCTGTCAGAACTCACCCCTCCACTTT

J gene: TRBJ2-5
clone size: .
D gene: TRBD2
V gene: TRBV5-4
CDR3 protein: CASSLVRLAGEETQYF
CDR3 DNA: TGTGCCAGCAGCTTGGTGAGGCTAGCGGGAGAAGAGACCCAGTACTTC

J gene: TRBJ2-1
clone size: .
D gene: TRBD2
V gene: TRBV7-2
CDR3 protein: CASSFTSGNFYEQFF
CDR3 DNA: TGTGCCAGCAGCTTTACTAGCGGGAACTTCTATGAGCAGTTCTTC